This entry lists 13 T cell receptor beta chains sequenced from one sample in a study of cytomegalovirus exposure and HLA in healthy donors. 60 Vbeta and 13 Jbeta primers were used in PCR. Only in-frame clones appear in the TCRdb table, and some are missing; sequencing was by immunoSEQ multiplex PCR. The data hold some 130,000 clones, with 79% observed a single time. The specimen sequenced was PBMCs. Every receptor here comes from a man aged 18 to 30 in good health and CMV-seronegative.

The rearrangement uses TRBV9 and TRBJ2-7, with D perhaps TRBD2 (5 bases). Germline-derived CDR1 and CDR2 are SGDLS and YYNGEE. The CDR3 covers 14 residues. The V gene lost 0 bases and the J gene lost 3 bases, with 10 bases spanning the gap. CDR3 sequence reads: CASSVAYGDYEQYF. The CDR3 DNA sequence: TGTGCCAGCAGCGTAGCGTACGGGGACTACGAGCAGTACTTC.

The chain is built from TRBV13 and TRBJ2-3, with TRBD1 matching over 7 bases. CDR1 and CDR2 (germline): PRHDT, FYEKMQ (reference sequence). The CDR3 covers 15 residues. After removal of 3 bases from V and 5 bases from J, the junction contained 8 bases not matched to a gene. The CDR3 DNA follows: TGTGCCAGCAGCTTCAACAGGGGATTAGGAGATACGCAGTATTTT. Its protein product is CASSFNRGLGDTQYF.

The CDR3 nucleotides are TGCAGCGTTGAAAGGGGGAGAGGACATGGCTACACCTTC. This encodes CSVERGRGHGYTF. The rearrangement links TRBV29-1 to TRBJ1-2, with a weak D call TRBD1 (6 bases). The CDR3 extends over 13 amino acids. From germline, CDR1 is SQVTM and CDR2 ANQGSEA. V was clipped by 2 bases and J by 6 bases, with 13 bases between them.

Worth noting for this clone: Other DNA sequences of this sample code for an identical CDR3. The chain joins TRBV18 to TRBJ1-1; D is possibly TRBD1 (6 bases). CDR3 size: 14 residues. Germline-derived CDR1 and CDR2 are KGHSH and LQKENI. The V end lost 3 bases, the J end lost 0 bases, and 8 bases lay between the germline ends. The CDR3 DNA follows: TGTGCCAGCTCACCTAGGACAGTGAACACTGAAGCTTTCTTT. This encodes CASSPRTVNTEAFF.

This chain uses TRBV12-5 with TRBJ1-1; D may be TRBD1 (5 bases). Trimming pared 1 base from V and 4 bases from J, leaving 10 bases between. There are 14 residues in the CDR3. Germline V gene data show CDR1 as LGHNT and CDR2 as FRNRAP. The CDR3 coding sequence is TGTGCTAGTGGTTTGGAGACAGTTACCACTGAAGCTTTCTTT. Protein sequence: CASGLETVTTEAFF.

The chain joins TRBV6-1 to TRBJ2-5; D not certain. Gene TRBJ2-7 matches the end of the DNA better, so the J call may be wrong. Germline-derived CDR1 and CDR2 are MNHNS and SASEGT. The CDR3 runs 12 residues. CDR3 nucleotide sequence: TGTGCCAGCAGTGAAGGGTTCTACGAGCAGTACTTC. Translating gives CASSEGFYEQYF.

The chain uses TRBV7-8 and TRBJ1-3, with D perhaps matching TRBD1 (6 bases). The CDR3 extends over 14 amino acids. Germline V CDR1 and CDR2: SGHVS, FQNEAQ. V lost 5 bases, J lost 4 bases, and 12 bases lay in between. The chain's CDR3 is CASSPRQDGNTIYF. In nucleotides, the CDR3 is TGTGCCAGCAGCCCAAGACAGGACGGAAACACCATATATTTT.

This chain connects TRBV14 to TRBJ2-1; 9 bases are shared with TRBD1. Germline V CDR1 and CDR2: SGHDN, FVKESK. The J segment lost 4 bases and the V segment lost 3 bases, leaving 13 bases of the junction unmatched. The CDR3 has 18 amino acids. Here the CDR3 reads CASSQRTGTGKLYNEQFF. CDR3 bases: TGTGCCAGCAGCCAGCGGACCGGGACAGGGAAACTTTACAATGAGCAGTTCTTC.

This sequence joins TRBV5-5 and TRBJ1-1; D not certain. V lost 2 bases and J 11 bases, leaving 13 bases between the germline ends. Germline CDR1 reads SGHKS; CDR2 reads YYEKEE (reference sequence). The CDR3 consists of 12 residues. CDR3 sequence: CASSFLRLKAFF. CDR3 sequence (DNA): TGTGCCAGCAGCTTTTTGAGATTAAAGGCTTTCTTT.

CDR3: CASSPLGSVGGQPQHF. In DNA form, the CDR3 reads TGTGCCAGCTCACCACTGGGCAGCGTCGGGGGGCAGCCCCAGCATTTT. The chain joins TRBV18 to TRBJ1-5; D may be TRBD1 (5 bases). Per germline, CDR1 KGHSH and CDR2 LQKENI. The ends were cut back, 1 base at V and 7 bases at J, with 17 bases in the middle. The CDR3 spans 16 residues.

The genes are TRBV6-6 and TRBJ1-5, with TRBD1 matching over 7 bases. The germline CDR1 and CDR2 sequences are MNHNY and SVGAGI (reference sequence). This CDR3 is built from 15 residues. The V gene end was trimmed by 6 bases and the J gene end by 1 base; junction bases not matched to a gene: 6. The CDR3 sequence is CASRTPGQSNQPQHF. In DNA form, the CDR3 reads TGTGCCAGCAGGACGCCGGGACAGAGCAATCAGCCCCAGCATTTT.

V and J are TRBV6-1 and TRBJ2-5; D not resolved. CDR1 MNHNS and CDR2 SASEGT come from the germline V gene. The length of the CDR3 is 13 residues. V lost 7 bases, J lost 5 bases, and 14 bases lay in between. The CDR3 DNA reads as TGTGCCAGCAACCTAGGCCGCCGGGAGACCCAGTACTTC. It yields the protein CASNLGRRETQYF.

This rearrangement joins TRBV6-1 to TRBJ1-5; D gene unclear. This CDR3 region has 14 residues. Trimming shortened V by 8 bases and J by 3 bases, and 14 bases separated the two germline ends. CDR1 and CDR2 from the germline V gene are MNHNS and SASEGT. The CDR3 protein is CASRQVRNNQPQHF. In nucleotides, the CDR3 is TGTGCCAGCCGTCAGGTTAGGAACAATCAGCCCCAGCATTTT.